What follows describes a single T cell receptor (beta chain). This sample stems from a study of ipilimumab plus nivolumab after autologous stem cell transplantation. At the level of the study: The DLBCL cohort had primary refractory and relapsed disease, with 18-month progression-free survival of about 82% and 31%.

CDR3 length: 12 residues. Trimming removed 4 bases at V and 3 bases at J, with 7 bases between. Germline V gives CDR1 SGHKS, CDR2 YYEKEE (reference sequence). Clones were sequenced by immunoSEQ multiplex PCR, and TCRdb holds only the in-frame ones, with some missing. The top ten hold roughly a tenth of the sample, which has about 18,000 clones, roughly 80% seen once. Ipilimumab, 1 mg/kg, started 14 to 28 days after autologous transplant. Patients got 3 mg/kg IV nivolumab weeks 1, 4, 7, 10, then biweekly through week 26. The specimen was PBMCs, collected in a trial of ipilimumab plus nivolumab as post-transplant consolidation. The sequence was obtained from a male donor with diffuse large B-cell lymphoma. This sequence joins TRBV5-5 and TRBJ1-1; the D is unclear. CDR3 in DNA: TGTGCCAGCAGCGACGTGGACACTGAAGCTTTCTTT. This encodes CASSDVDTEAFF.